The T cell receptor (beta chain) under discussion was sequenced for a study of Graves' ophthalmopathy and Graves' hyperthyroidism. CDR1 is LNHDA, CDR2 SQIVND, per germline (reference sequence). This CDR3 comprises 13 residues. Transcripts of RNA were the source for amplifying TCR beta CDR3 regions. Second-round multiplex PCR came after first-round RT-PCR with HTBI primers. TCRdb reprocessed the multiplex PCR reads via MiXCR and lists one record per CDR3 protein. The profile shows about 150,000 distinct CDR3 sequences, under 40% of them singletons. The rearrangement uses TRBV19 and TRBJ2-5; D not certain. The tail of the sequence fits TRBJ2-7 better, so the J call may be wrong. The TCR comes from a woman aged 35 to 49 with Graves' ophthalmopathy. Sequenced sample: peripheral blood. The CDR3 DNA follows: TGTGCCAGTAGTATAGAGGTCACCTACGAGCAGTACTTC. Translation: CASSIEVTYEQYF.